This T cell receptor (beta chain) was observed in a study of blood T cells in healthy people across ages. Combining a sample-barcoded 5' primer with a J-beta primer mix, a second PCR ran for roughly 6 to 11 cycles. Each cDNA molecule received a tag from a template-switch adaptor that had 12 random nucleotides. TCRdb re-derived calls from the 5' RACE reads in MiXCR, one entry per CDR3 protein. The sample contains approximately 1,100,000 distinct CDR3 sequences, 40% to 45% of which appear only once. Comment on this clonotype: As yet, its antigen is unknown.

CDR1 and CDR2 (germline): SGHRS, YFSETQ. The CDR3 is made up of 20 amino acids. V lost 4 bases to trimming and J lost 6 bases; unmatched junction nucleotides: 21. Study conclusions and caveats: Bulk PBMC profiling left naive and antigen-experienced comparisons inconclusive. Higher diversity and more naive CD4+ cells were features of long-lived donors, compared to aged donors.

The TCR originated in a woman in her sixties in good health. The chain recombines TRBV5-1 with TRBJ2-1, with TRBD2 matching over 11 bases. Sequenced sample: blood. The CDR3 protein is CASSTGRLAGGPGVGNEQFF. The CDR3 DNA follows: TGCGCCAGCAGCACGGGAAGGCTAGCGGGAGGCCCGGGTGTAGGCAATGAGCAGTTCTTC.